Presented here are 24 T cell receptor beta chains from one specimen sequenced in a study of blood T cell repertoires in COVID-19. Sequencing was performed with immunoSEQ multiplex PCR; in TCRdb, only in-frame clones are kept and a portion is missing. Among tens of thousands of clones listed, about 91% were seen once. The source material was peripheral blood. All receptors come from a woman at least 80 years old with active or convalescent COVID-19.

The gene calls are TRBV29-1 and TRBJ1-2; possibly TRBD1 for D (5 bases). CDR1 is SQVTM and CDR2 is ANQGSEA in the germline V gene. This CDR3 contains 15 residues. The V and J ends lost 8 bases and 2 bases respectively, with 21 bases between them. CDR3 nucleotides: TGCAGCATCTCCAGGGCGGGGTCCGACAACTATGGCTACACCTTC. Amino acids: CSISRAGSDNYGYTF.

The chain combines TRBV2 with TRBJ1-2; possibly TRBD1 for D (5 bases). The CDR3 totals 13 residues. Germline assignment: CDR1 SNHLY and CDR2 FYNNEI. V was trimmed by 6 bases and J by 6 bases, leaving 14 bases between them. In DNA form, the CDR3 reads TGTGCCAGCAGCGACCAGACAGTCAATGGCTACACCTTC. It is translated as CASSDQTVNGYTF.

This clone was detected only once. V is TRBV2 and J is TRBJ2-3, with TRBD1 matching 7 bases. The V gene end was trimmed by 10 bases and the J gene end by 2 bases; junction bases not matched to a gene: 12. This CDR3 has 15 residues. Germline loops: CDR1 SNHLY, CDR2 FYNNEI. CDR3 amino acids: CATRRDRVLTDTQYF. In nucleotides, the CDR3 is TGTGCCACTCGGCGAGACAGGGTCCTCACAGATACGCAGTATTTT.

This clone has just one count. The chain joins TRBV18 to TRBJ2-1; TRBD1 matches 11 bases. Looked up from germline, CDR1 is KGHSH and CDR2 is LQKENI. Trimming removed 4 bases from V and 4 bases from J; junction bases left unmatched: 6. This CDR3 region has 16 residues. The CDR3 sequence is CASSLNRDRGYNEQFF. DNA for the CDR3: TGTGCCAGCTCACTTAACCGGGACAGGGGGTACAATGAGCAGTTCTTC.

The V call is TRBV25-1, the J call TRBJ1-1, with D hard to call. With 8 bases removed from V and 2 bases from J, the gap between germline ends came to 15 bases. The CDR3 extends over 14 amino acids. In germline, CDR1 is MGHDK, CDR2 SYGVNS. CDR3 loop: CASVEGLRNTEAFF. CDR3 DNA sequence: TGTGCCAGCGTAGAGGGCCTCAGAAACACTGAAGCTTTCTTT.

J is TRBJ2-7 and V is TRBV7-6, with D uncertain. CDR1 and CDR2 from the germline V gene are SGHVS and FNYEAQ. V was cut by 4 bases and J by 1 base, with 14 bases left in between. CDR3 length: 15 amino acids. The CDR3: CASSSTATRSYEQYF. The DNA for the CDR3 is TGTGCCAGCAGCTCCACGGCAACCAGGTCCTACGAGCAGTACTTC.

The rearrangement uses TRBV7-2 and TRBJ2-5; TRBD1 is a possible D gene (5 bases). V dropped 8 bases and J dropped 7 bases, with 17 bases sitting between them. Germline V gene sequence: CDR1 SGHTA, CDR2 FQGNSA. This CDR3 region has 13 residues. This chain's CDR3 is CASSRVQGGTQYF. CDR3 coding DNA: TGTGCCAGCTCTAGGGTCCAGGGCGGGACCCAGTACTTC.

This clone was picked up one time. J is TRBJ2-3 and V is TRBV7-7; D is uncertain. CDR1 and CDR2 (germline): SSHAT, FNYEAQ (reference sequence). Trimming stripped 10 bases from V and 5 bases from J, with 10 bases between. This CDR3 comprises 11 residues. CDR3: CAILIGDTQYF. Written as DNA, the CDR3 is TGTGCCATCCTTATCGGAGATACGCAGTATTTT. The variable domain in full, with the rest retrieved from reference TRBV7-7 and TRBJ2-3, is GAGVSQSPRYKVTKRGQDVTLRCDPISSHATLYWYQQALGQGPEFLTYFNYEAQPDKSGLPSDRFSAERPEGSISTLTIQRTEQRDSAMYRCAILIGDTQYFGPGTRLTVL.

The chain uses TRBV2 and TRBJ2-7; possibly TRBD1 for D (5 bases). The CDR3 is 14 residues long. Germline CDR1 and CDR2: SNHLY and FYNNEI. The ends were cut back, 6 bases at V and 2 bases at J, with 14 bases in the middle. This CDR3 is CASRESGHTYEQYF. CDR3 coding DNA: TGTGCCAGCAGAGAATCCGGACATACCTACGAGCAGTACTTC.

This chain uses TRBV19 with TRBJ2-1, with TRBD1 matching over 10 bases. J was trimmed by 4 bases and V by 8 bases; bases with no gene match: 11. Germline V gene sequence: CDR1 LNHDA, CDR2 SQIVND (reference sequence). There are 16 residues in the CDR3. This CDR3 is CASGTGARLPYNEQFF. The DNA of the CDR3 is TGTGCCAGTGGGACAGGGGCGCGCCTTCCGTACAATGAGCAGTTCTTC.

V is TRBV29-1 and J is TRBJ2-3; D may be TRBD2 (5 bases). CDR3 length equals 12 residues. V lost 0 bases and J lost 5, with 6 bases in between. Looked up from germline, CDR1 is SQVTM and CDR2 is ANQGSEA. The CDR3 DNA is TGCAGCGTTGAAGATACTAGAGATACGCAGTATTTT. It yields the protein CSVEDTRDTQYF.

The rearrangement links TRBV9 to TRBJ2-1, with TRBD2 matching over 12 bases. Germline CDR1 reads SGDLS; CDR2 reads YYNGEE. The CDR3 has 19 residues. V lost 2 bases and J lost 4; bases outside the gene matches: 13. For the CDR3, the DNA is TGTGCCAGCAGCGTGGGGACTTCAGAACTAGCGGGGGGATACAATGAGCAGTTCTTC. It translates to CASSVGTSELAGGYNEQFF.

The V and J genes are TRBV5-1 and TRBJ2-2; D is ambiguous. The V end was cut by 5 bases, the J end by 8 bases, with 16 bases between. The CDR3 consists of 14 residues. Germline V CDR1 and CDR2: SGHRS, YFSETQ. The CDR3 nucleotides read TGCGCCAGCAGGGCCCAGACTGGTGAGGGGGAGCTGTTTTTT. Translated: CASRAQTGEGELFF.

Remarks on this clone: Other DNA sequences of this sample code for an identical CDR3. The CDR3 here is CAIGQYGYTF. The CDR3 nucleotides read TGTGCCATAGGACAGTATGGCTACACCTTC. The rearrangement uses TRBV10-3 and TRBJ1-2; D may be TRBD1 (6 bases). In germline, CDR1 is ENHRY, CDR2 SYGVKD. This CDR3 is 10 amino acids long. Between the trimmed V and J ends, which lost 9 bases and 5 bases, there was a span of 7 bases.

The CDR3 region is CASSTQGSGVTGELFF. The CDR3 DNA follows: TGTGCCAGCAGCACTCAAGGCAGCGGGGTCACCGGGGAGCTGTTTTTT. The rearrangement links TRBV9 to TRBJ2-2; 7 bases are shared with TRBD2. CDR3 length: 16 residues. The V segment lost 4 bases and the J segment 4 bases; nucleotides outside the gene matches: 10. CDR1 is SGDLS and CDR2 is YYNGEE in the germline V gene.

The chain has TRBV19 and TRBJ2-3; 7 bases agree with TRBD2. Trimming removed 2 bases from V and 5 bases from J; junction bases left unmatched: 16. CDR3 size: 18 residues. Germline loops: CDR1 LNHDA, CDR2 SQIVND (reference sequence). CDR3 amino acids: CASSIWGGSRGKVDTQYF. Here the CDR3 DNA reads TGTGCCAGTAGTATATGGGGGGGGTCAAGGGGCAAGGTAGATACGCAGTATTTT.

The chain employs TRBV9 and TRBJ1-1; 7 bases match TRBD1. CDR3 length: 12 amino acids. Unmatched junction bases numbered 5, after V lost 4 bases and J lost 8 bases. Germline CDR1 is SGDLS and CDR2 is YYNGEE. The CDR3 protein is CASSNRGPEAFF. CDR3 sequence (DNA): TGTGCCAGCAGCAACAGGGGACCCGAAGCTTTCTTT.

The V call is TRBV7-6, the J call TRBJ2-5; tentative D call: TRBD1 (6 bases). The germline gives CDR1 SGHVS, CDR2 FNYEAQ. This CDR3 is built from 15 residues. V was clipped by 3 bases and J by 2 bases, with 13 bases between them. The DNA for the CDR3 is TGTGCCAGCAGCTTGGGGGTAACAGGGCAAGAGACCCAGTACTTC. This encodes CASSLGVTGQETQYF.

The J gene is TRBJ1-2, the V gene TRBV6-5; D uncertain. V lost 6 bases, J lost 3 bases, and 8 bases lay in between. The germline V gene encodes CDR1 MNHEY and CDR2 SVGAGI. This CDR3 has 12 amino acids. The CDR3 reads CASRSEDYGYTF. CDR3 nucleotides: TGTGCCAGCAGGTCGGAGGACTATGGCTACACCTTC.

V is TRBV6-1 and J is TRBJ2-6, with 7 bases aligning to TRBD1. J lost 0 bases, V lost 4 bases, and 6 bases had no gene match. The germline V gene has CDR1 MNHNS and CDR2 SASEGT. The CDR3 spans 17 residues. The DNA of the CDR3 is TGTGCCAGCAGTGGAGCCGGGACAGTCTCTGGGGCCAACGTCCTGACTTTC. The encoded protein is CASSGAGTVSGANVLTF.

This chain links TRBV6-1 with TRBJ2-2, with 11 nucleotides matching TRBD2. The V and J ends lost 6 bases and 8 bases, in that order; junction bases with no gene match: 8. The CDR3 is 15 amino acids. Germline assignment: CDR1 MNHNS and CDR2 SASEGT. The CDR3 reads CASRTSGELIGELFF. DNA for the CDR3: TGTGCCAGCAGGACTAGCGGGGAACTAATAGGGGAGCTGTTTTTT.

This chain uses TRBV6-2 or TRBV6-3 with TRBJ1-4; D unresolved. With 4 bases removed from V and 7 bases from J, the gap between germline ends came to 10 bases. The CDR3 has 13 amino acids. Looked up from germline, CDR1 is MNHEY and CDR2 is SVGEGT. The CDR3 sequence: CASSFTGSEKLFF. CDR3 bases: TGTGCCAGCAGTTTTACGGGGAGTGAAAAACTGTTTTTT.

V is TRBV2 and J is TRBJ1-4; D possibly corresponds to TRBD1 (5 bases). The CDR3 consists of 14 residues. CDR1 is SNHLY and CDR2 is FYNNEI in the germline V gene. Trimming took 2 bases from V and 6 from J, leaving 10 bases between them. This CDR3 is CASSEPSGDEKLFF. CDR3 bases: TGTGCCAGCAGTGAACCCTCGGGGGATGAAAAACTGTTTTTT.

This clone was observed a handful of times. The chain combines TRBV2 with TRBJ1-1; D not resolved. The ends were cut back, 3 bases at V and 0 bases at J, with 8 bases in the middle. CDR3 length: 14 residues. CDR1 and CDR2 from the germline V gene are SNHLY and FYNNEI. The CDR3: CASSETELNTEAFF. The CDR3 nucleotides read TGTGCCAGCAGTGAGACTGAGTTGAACACTGAAGCTTTCTTT.